The TCR beta chain described here comes from a study of cytomegalovirus exposure and HLA in healthy donors. Study context: Early released data had roughly 81 million unique TCRs, all coming from HLA-typed donors. General study results and limits: On later analysis, the bulk of CMV-associated TCR beta chains appeared to be HLA-restricted. For TCR beta chains, V- and J-gene trimming was later linked to a missense DCLRE1C variant.

CDR1 and CDR2 (germline): SEHNR, FQNEAQ (reference sequence). This CDR3 has 14 amino acids. Trimming cost V 6 bases and J 4 bases, with 16 bases left between them. As concerns this clone: Its antigen is as yet unknown.

In the PCR, 60 Vbeta and 13 Jbeta primers were used. Assay used: immunoSEQ multiplex PCR; TCRdb lists only in-frame clones, some missing. The sample has approximately 160,000 clones; 70% to 85% are singletons. The TCR comes from a man younger than 35 in good health and CMV-seronegative. The sequencing sample was made of PBMCs. The V gene is TRBV7-9, the J gene TRBJ2-7; no clear D gene. The CDR3 nucleotides read TGTGCCAGCAGTCTCTCGCAGTCTAGGTACGAGCAGTACTTC. It specifies CASSLSQSRYEQYF. The full variable domain, completed using reference TRBV7-9 and TRBJ2-7, is DTGVSQNPRHKITKRGQNVTFRCDPISEHNRLYWYRQTLGQGPEFLTYFQNEAQLEKSRLLSDRFSAERPKGSFSTLEIQRTEQGDSAMYLCASSLSQSRYEQYFGPGTRLTVT.